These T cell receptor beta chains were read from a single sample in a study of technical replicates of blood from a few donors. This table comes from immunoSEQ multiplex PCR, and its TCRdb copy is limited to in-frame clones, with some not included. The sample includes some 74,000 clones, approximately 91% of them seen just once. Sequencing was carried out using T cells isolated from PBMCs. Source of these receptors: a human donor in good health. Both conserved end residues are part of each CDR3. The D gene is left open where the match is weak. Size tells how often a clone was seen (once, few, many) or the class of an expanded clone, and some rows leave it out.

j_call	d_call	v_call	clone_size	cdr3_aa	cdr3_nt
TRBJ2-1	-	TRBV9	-	CASSVVPTGSSYNEQFF	TGTGCCAGCAGCGTAGTCCCCACCGGGAGCTCCTACAATGAGCAGTTCTTC
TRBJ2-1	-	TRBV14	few	CASSPSYNEQFF	TGTGCCAGCAGCCCTAGCTACAATGAGCAGTTCTTC
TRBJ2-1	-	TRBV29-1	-	CSLFGELNEQFF	TGCAGCCTCTTCGGGGAGCTGAATGAGCAGTTCTTC
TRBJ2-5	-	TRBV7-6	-	CASSLGYIGETQYF	TGTGCCAGCAGCTTAGGGTACATTGGAGAGACCCAGTACTTC
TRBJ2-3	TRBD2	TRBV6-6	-	CASSPSGRTDTQYF	TGTGCCAGCAGTCCAAGCGGGAGGACAGATACGCAGTATTTT
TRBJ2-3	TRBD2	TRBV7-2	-	CASSWGGLAETDTQYF	TGTGCCAGCAGCTGGGGGGGTCTAGCGGAGACAGATACGCAGTATTTT
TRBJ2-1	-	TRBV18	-	CASSPYLSERALSYNEQFF	TGTGCCAGCTCACCTTATCTTAGTGAGCGGGCACTCTCCTACAATGAGCAGTTCTTC
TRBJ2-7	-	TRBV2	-	CASLSVWIYEQYF	TGTGCCAGCCTAAGCGTCTGGATCTACGAGCAGTACTTC
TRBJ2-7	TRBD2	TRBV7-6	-	CASSLAGTSSYEQYF	TGTGCCAGCAGCTTAGCAGGGACTAGCTCCTACGAGCAGTACTTC
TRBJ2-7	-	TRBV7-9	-	CASSLYGGDYEQYF	TGTGCCAGCAGCTTATACGGGGGAGACTACGAGCAGTACTTC
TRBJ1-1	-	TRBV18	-	CASSPTLATEAFF	TGTGCCAGCTCACCAACCCTGGCCACTGAAGCTTTCTTT
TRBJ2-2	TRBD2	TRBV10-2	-	CASRLAGRTGELFF	TGCGCCAGCCGACTAGCGGGAAGGACCGGGGAGCTGTTTTTT
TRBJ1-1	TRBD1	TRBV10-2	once	CASRNPIRMGQGNTEAFF	TGCGCCAGCAGGAACCCTATACGGATGGGACAGGGAAACACTGAAGCTTTCTTT
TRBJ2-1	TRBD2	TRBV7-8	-	CASSLLAGDNEQFF	TGTGCCAGCAGCTTACTAGCGGGAGACAATGAGCAGTTCTTC
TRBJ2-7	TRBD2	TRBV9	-	CASSRVGLAGDEQYF	TGTGCCAGCAGCCGCGTCGGACTAGCGGGAGACGAGCAGTACTTC
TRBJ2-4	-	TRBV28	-	CAGGDPKNIQYF	TGTGCGGGGGGAGACCCCAAAAACATTCAGTACTTC
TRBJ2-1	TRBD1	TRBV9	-	CASSVGLGDRGYNEQFF	TGTGCCAGCAGCGTAGGTCTTGGGGACAGGGGGTACAATGAGCAGTTCTTC
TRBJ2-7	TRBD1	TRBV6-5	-	CASGLTRQGSYEQYF	TGTGCCAGCGGATTGACTAGACAGGGGTCCTACGAGCAGTACTTC
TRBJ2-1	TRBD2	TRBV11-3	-	CASSRAGEGNEQFF	TGTGCCAGCAGCCGGGCGGGAGAAGGCAATGAGCAGTTCTTC
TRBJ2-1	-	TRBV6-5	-	CASSYRSDEQFF	TGTGCCAGCAGTTACCGTAGCGATGAGCAGTTCTTC
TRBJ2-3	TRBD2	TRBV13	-	CASSYQAGGVTDTQYF	TGTGCCAGCAGCTATCAAGCGGGAGGAGTCACAGATACGCAGTATTTT
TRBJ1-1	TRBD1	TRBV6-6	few	CASSATGTGNTEAFF	TGTGCCAGCAGTGCGACCGGGACAGGGAACACTGAAGCTTTCTTT
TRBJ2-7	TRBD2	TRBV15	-	CATSRGSSGYEQYF	TGTGCCACCAGCAGAGGATCTAGCGGGTACGAGCAGTACTTC
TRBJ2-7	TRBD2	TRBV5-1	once	CASSHGTSGPYEQYF	TGCGCCAGCAGCCATGGGACTAGCGGCCCCTACGAGCAGTACTTC
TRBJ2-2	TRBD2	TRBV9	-	CASCCGRTGTGELFF	TGTGCCAGCTGTTGCGGGAGGACGGGAACCGGGGAGCTGTTTTTT
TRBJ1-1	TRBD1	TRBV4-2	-	CASSQNNRGGNTEAFF	TGTGCCAGCAGCCAAAACAACAGGGGAGGGAACACTGAAGCTTTCTTT
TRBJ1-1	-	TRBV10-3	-	CAIGVGQNQAFF	TGTGCCATCGGGGTAGGACAAAACCAAGCTTTCTTT
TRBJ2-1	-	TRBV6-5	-	CASSPLWPYNEQFF	TGTGCCAGCAGCCCCCTCTGGCCCTACAATGAGCAGTTCTTC
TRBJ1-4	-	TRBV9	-	CASSSREATNEKLFF	TGTGCCAGCAGCTCCAGGGAGGCAACTAATGAAAAACTGTTTTTT
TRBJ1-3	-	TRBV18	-	CASSPFGVSSGNTIYF	TGTGCCAGCTCACCATTCGGGGTGAGCTCTGGAAACACCATATATTTT
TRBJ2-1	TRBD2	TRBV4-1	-	CASSQVFSGDYNEQFF	TGCGCCAGCAGCCAAGTTTTTAGCGGGGATTACAATGAGCAGTTCTTC
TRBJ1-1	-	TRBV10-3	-	CAIGLGRVTEAFF	TGTGCCATCGGTCTCGGCAGGGTAACTGAAGCTTTCTTT
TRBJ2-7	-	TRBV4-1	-	CASSQVGGSYEQYF	TGCGCCAGCAGCCAAGTGGGGGGTTCCTACGAGCAGTACTTC
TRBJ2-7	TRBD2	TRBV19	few	CASSIASGSYEQYF	TGTGCCAGTAGTATAGCTAGCGGGAGCTACGAGCAGTACTTC
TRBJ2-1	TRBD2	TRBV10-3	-	CAISDKSHLAGGDNEQFF	TGTGCCATCAGTGATAAGTCCCATCTAGCGGGAGGAGACAATGAGCAGTTCTTC
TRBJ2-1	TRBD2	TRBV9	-	CASSARGTSGTSSYNEQFF	TGTGCCAGCAGCGCCCGCGGGACTAGCGGGACCAGCTCCTACAATGAGCAGTTCTTC
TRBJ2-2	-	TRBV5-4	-	CASSLKRGNTGELFF	TGTGCCAGCAGCTTAAAAAGGGGGAACACCGGGGAGCTGTTTTTT
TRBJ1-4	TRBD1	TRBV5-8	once	CASSLGTGEEKLFF	TGTGCCAGCAGCCTGGGTACAGGGGAGGAAAAACTGTTTTTT
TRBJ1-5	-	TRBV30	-	CAWSQGQMGQPQHF	TGTGCCTGGAGTCAGGGTCAAATGGGGCAGCCCCAGCATTTT
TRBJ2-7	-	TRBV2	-	CASTVRLTYYEQYF	TGTGCCAGCACTGTTCGCCTTACATACTACGAGCAGTACTTC
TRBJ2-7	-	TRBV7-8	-	CASSKGTYEQYF	TGTGCCAGCAGCAAGGGGACTTACGAGCAGTACTTC
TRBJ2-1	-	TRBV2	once	CASNESDEQFF	TGTGCCAGCAATGAATCGGATGAGCAGTTCTTC
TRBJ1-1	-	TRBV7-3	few	CASSLNGYTEAFF	TGTGCCAGCAGCTTAAACGGTTACACTGAAGCTTTCTTT